This T cell receptor beta chain emerged from a study of Graves' ophthalmopathy and Graves' hyperthyroidism. RNA transcripts served as template for amplifying TCR beta CDR3 sequences. Second-round multiplex PCR came after first-round RT-PCR with HTBI primers. TCRdb recomputed calls from the multiplex PCR reads with MiXCR, one row per CDR3 protein. The sample holds around 600,000 distinct CDR3 sequences; about 40% are singletons and the top ten take more than 2.5%. This clonotype was seen repeatedly, ten times or more. Antigen unknown. General observations from the study: A classifier, a 13-signature model, separated ophthalmopathy from stable hyperthyroidism with approximately 87% sensitivity and 75% to 83% specificity. Ophthalmopathy progression cases were predicted by the model with approximately 71% sensitivity and 72% to 80% specificity.

If patients had other autoimmune diseases, uncontrolled infections, pregnancy or lactation, they were excluded. The germline gives CDR1 SGHRS, CDR2 YFSETQ. Trimming took 4 bases from V and 8 from J, leaving 12 bases between them. The CDR3 consists of 12 residues. The rearrangement links TRBV5-1 to TRBJ1-2; D remains ambiguous. The TCR sequence derives from an adult man with Graves' ophthalmopathy. What was sequenced was peripheral blood. CDR3 DNA: TGCGCCAGCAGCGCTGAGGATCGGGGCTACACCTTC. It translates to CASSAEDRGYTF.